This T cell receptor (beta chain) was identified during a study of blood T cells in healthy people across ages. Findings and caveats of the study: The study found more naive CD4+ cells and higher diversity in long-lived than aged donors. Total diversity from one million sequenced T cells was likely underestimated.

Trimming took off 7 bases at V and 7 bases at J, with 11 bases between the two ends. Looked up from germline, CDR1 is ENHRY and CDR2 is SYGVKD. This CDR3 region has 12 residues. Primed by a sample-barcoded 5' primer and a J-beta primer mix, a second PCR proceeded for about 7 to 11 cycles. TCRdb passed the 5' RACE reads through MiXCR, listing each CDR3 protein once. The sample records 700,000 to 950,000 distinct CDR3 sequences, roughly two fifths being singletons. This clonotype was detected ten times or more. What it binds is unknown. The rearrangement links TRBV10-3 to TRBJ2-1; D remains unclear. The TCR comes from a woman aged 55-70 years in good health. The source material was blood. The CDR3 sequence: CAIKPEGNEQFF. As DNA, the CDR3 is TGTGCCATCAAACCCGAAGGGAATGAGCAGTTCTTC.